This T cell receptor (beta chain) emerged from a study of blood T cells in healthy people across ages. Whole-study results and caveats: The study found more naive CD4+ cells and higher diversity in long-lived than aged donors. As age increased, TCR beta diversity per million T cells fell in a roughly linear fashion.

A second PCR of roughly 7 to 11 cycles used a sample-barcoded 5' primer and a J-beta primer mix. TCRdb re-called the 5' RACE reads with MiXCR, one entry per CDR3 protein. In the table there are about 1 million distinct CDR3 sequences, approximately 26% of which are singletons. CDR3 length: 13 residues. A remark on this clonotype: Its antigen is undetermined.

The data also belong to a second study, concerning T cells of mothers and their children. That paper notes: Mothers yielded over 8.5 million CDR3 reads, children some 3 million each.

V and J are TRBV12-3 or TRBV12-4 and TRBJ2-5; a possible D gene is TRBD1 (6 bases). Matching the DNA end better, TRBJ2-1 makes the J call doubtful. Sequenced: blood. The sequence derives from a girl aged 2-10 years in good health. The CDR3 DNA sequence: TGTGCCAGCGGCTTGACAGGCTACAATGAGCAGTTCTTC. It is translated as CASGLTGYNEQFF.